This T cell receptor beta chain was captured by sequencing in a study of T cells in localized non-small cell lung cancer. General study findings and limits: As only one tumor region underwent sequencing, heterogeneity remains possible. Maximal T cell clonality occurred in uninvolved adjacent lung, with tumor ranking below it.

Concerning this clone: The target antigen is unknown.

The assay was immunoSEQ multiplex PCR, and TCRdb's table has in-frame clones only and misses some. This repertoire shows about 54,000 clones, over 75% found once; its top ten account for roughly 21%. The V gene's germline CDR1 is LGHNA and CDR2 YSLEER. This CDR3 is built from 13 residues. V dropped 5 bases and J dropped 0 bases, with 6 bases sitting between them. The chain employs TRBV4-3 and TRBJ2-3; the D gene could be TRBD1 or TRBD2 (5 bases each). The source of this sequence is a female donor older than 55 with stage II squamous cell lung carcinoma. Sequenced material: peripheral blood, taken before any cancer treatment. CDR3 region: CASSEGSTDTQYF. The CDR3 DNA reads TGCGCCAGCAGCGAGGGGAGCACAGATACGCAGTATTTT.